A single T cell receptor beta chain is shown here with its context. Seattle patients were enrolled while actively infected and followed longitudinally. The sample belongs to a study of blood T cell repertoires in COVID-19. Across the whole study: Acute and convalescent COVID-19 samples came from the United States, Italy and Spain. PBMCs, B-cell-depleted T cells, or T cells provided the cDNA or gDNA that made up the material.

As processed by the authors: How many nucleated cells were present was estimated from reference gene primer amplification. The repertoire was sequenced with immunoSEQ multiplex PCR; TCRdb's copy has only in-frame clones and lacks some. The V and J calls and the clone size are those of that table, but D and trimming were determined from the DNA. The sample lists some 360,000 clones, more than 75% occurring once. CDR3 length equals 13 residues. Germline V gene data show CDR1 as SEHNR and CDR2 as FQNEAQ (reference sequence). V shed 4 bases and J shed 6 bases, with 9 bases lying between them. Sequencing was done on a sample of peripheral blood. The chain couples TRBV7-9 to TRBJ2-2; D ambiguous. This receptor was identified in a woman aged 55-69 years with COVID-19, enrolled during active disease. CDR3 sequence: CASSSISSGELFF. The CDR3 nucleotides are TGTGCCAGCAGCTCAATTAGTTCCGGGGAGCTGTTTTTT.